This entry describes one T cell receptor (beta chain). The treatment: oral pan-JAK inhibitor, 5-10 mg twice daily. This entry belongs to a study of CD8+ T cells in alopecia areata. It was cDNA, reverse transcribed from extracted RNA, that served as the sequencing template. The protocol was immunoSEQ multiplex PCR, while the TCRdb copy is restricted to in-frame clones and leaves out a portion. The sample carries 140,000 to 150,000 clones, less than 70% recorded once. Per germline, CDR1 SQVTM and CDR2 ANQGSEA. V shed 6 bases and J 1 base; nucleotides not matched to a gene: 9. The CDR3 runs to 15 residues.

The chain links TRBV29-1 to TRBJ1-1; 9 nucleotides line up with TRBD1. The clonotype was recovered from a human donor with alopecia areata. The sample was CD8+ T cells sorted from blood, taken at week 4, from a patient treated with tofacitinib. This CDR3 reads CSVPGQGIRNTEAFF. The CDR3 DNA is TGCAGCGTCCCGGGACAGGGAATAAGGAACACTGAAGCTTTCTTT.